Below, 13 T cell receptor beta chains from the same sample are listed, as sequenced in a study of cytomegalovirus exposure and HLA in healthy donors. PCR employed 60 Vbeta and 13 Jbeta primers. Assay used: immunoSEQ multiplex PCR; TCRdb lists only in-frame clones, some missing. The top ten hold about 2.9% of the sample, which has 170,000 or so clones, around 75% seen once. Sequenced material: PBMCs. Every receptor here comes from a male donor in good health and CMV-seronegative.

The chain combines TRBV30 with TRBJ1-5, with 9 bases that match TRBD1. This CDR3 is 14 amino acids long. The ends lost 5 bases at V and 6 bases at J; junction bases unmatched: 8. The germline V gene has CDR1 GTSNPN and CDR2 SVGIG (reference sequence). CDR3 sequence: CAWGAGQGVQPQHF. CDR3 sequence (DNA): TGTGCCTGGGGTGCGGGACAGGGAGTTCAGCCCCAGCATTTT.

The rearrangement links TRBV7-2 to TRBJ1-1; 8 nucleotides line up with TRBD1. Losses at the gene ends were 3 bases for V and 3 bases for J; bases not matched to a gene: 3. CDR3 size: 14 residues. Germline V gene lookup returns CDR1 SGHTA and CDR2 FQGNSA. The DNA of the CDR3 is TGTGCCAGCAGCTTGTTGGACAGGGACACTGAAGCTTTCTTT. It encodes CASSLLDRDTEAFF.

This chain joins TRBV16 and TRBJ1-2; D is ambiguous. Trimming cost V 6 bases and J 2 bases, with 22 bases left between them. CDR1 and CDR2 from the germline V gene are KGHSY and FQNENV. The CDR3 has 17 amino acids. The CDR3 DNA sequence: TGTGCCAGCAGTCCTCTAATCCGAGGCACGGGGAACTATGGCTACACCTTC. Protein: CASSPLIRGTGNYGYTF. The variable domain in full, with the rest retrieved from reference TRBV16 and TRBJ1-2, is GEEVAQTPKHLVRGEGQKAKLYCAPIKGHSYVFWYQQVLKNEFKFLISFQNENVFDETGMPKERFSAKCLPNSPCSLEIQATKLEDSAVYFCASSPLIRGTGNYGYTFGSGTRLTVV.

V gene TRBV4-1 combines with J gene TRBJ2-7; 9 bases align to TRBD1. This CDR3 spans 15 amino acids. V was pared by 0 bases and J by 3 bases, with 3 bases of the junction left unmatched. Germline CDR1 and CDR2: MGHRA and YSYEKL. CDR3 in DNA: TGCGCCAGCAGCCAAGAATGGACAGGGGTCTACGAGCAGTACTTC. Protein product: CASSQEWTGVYEQYF.

This sequence joins TRBV7-9 and TRBJ1-2, with D possibly TRBD1 on 5 matching bases. Germline V gene data show CDR1 as SEHNR and CDR2 as FQNEAQ (reference sequence). Trimming shortened V by 0 bases and J by 3 bases, and 5 bases separated the two germline ends. The CDR3 sequence is 13 residues long. The CDR3 sequence: CASSLATDYGYTF. The DNA for the CDR3 is TGTGCCAGCAGCTTAGCGACAGACTATGGCTACACCTTC.

The V gene is TRBV27, the J gene TRBJ2-1; D is perhaps TRBD1 (5 bases). Looked up from germline, CDR1 is MNHEY and CDR2 is SMNVEV (reference sequence). The CDR3 covers 14 residues. V lost 6 bases to trimming and J lost 3 bases, with 12 bases between them. In nucleotides, the CDR3 is TGTGCCAGCAGCCTAAGGGGCCTCTACAATGAGCAGTTCTTC. Its protein product is CASSLRGLYNEQFF.

This clone occurred a few times. V gene TRBV11-3 combines with J gene TRBJ2-1; TRBD2 matches at 16 bases. Losses at the gene ends were 2 bases for V and 4 bases for J; bases not matched to a gene: 8. The germline V gene has CDR1 SGHNT and CDR2 YENEEA. The CDR3 consists of 19 residues. CDR3 region: CASSLSAGTSGRAYNEQFF. The CDR3 region has the DNA TGTGCCAGCAGCTTATCTGCCGGGACTAGCGGGAGGGCTTACAATGAGCAGTTCTTC.

This chain connects TRBV28 to TRBJ2-7, with TRBD1 matching 7 bases. Germline loops: CDR1 MDHEN, CDR2 SYDVKM. V dropped 6 bases and J dropped 4; count of bases not matched to a gene: 9. The CDR3 totals 14 residues. CDR3 residues: CASSPGDRYYEQYF. Here the CDR3 DNA reads TGTGCCAGCAGCCCAGGGGACAGATATTACGAGCAGTACTTC.

The rearrangement links TRBV28 to TRBJ1-1; 11 positions agree with TRBD1. The V and J ends lost 2 bases and 5 bases, in that order; junction bases with no gene match: 4. There are 15 residues in the CDR3. CDR1 and CDR2 (germline): MDHEN, SYDVKM. The CDR3 DNA follows: TGTGCCAGCAGTTTAATCGGGACAGGGGGTACTGAAGCTTTCTTT. It codes for CASSLIGTGGTEAFF.

This rearrangement joins TRBV27 to TRBJ2-7, with D possibly being TRBD2 (6 bases). V lost 3 bases to trimming and J lost 6 bases, with 12 bases between them. The CDR3 length is 13 residues. From germline, CDR1 is MNHEY and CDR2 SMNVEV (reference sequence). The CDR3 nucleotides read TGTGCCAGCAGTTTCTCCGGGACTCGCGAGCAGTACTTC. This encodes CASSFSGTREQYF.

The chain links TRBV4-1 to TRBJ1-5; TRBD1 matches at 8 bases. V shed 0 bases, J shed 6 bases, and the junction held 4 bases outside the gene matches. The CDR3 contains 15 residues. From germline, CDR1 is MGHRA and CDR2 YSYEKL. CDR3 nucleotide sequence: TGCGCCAGCAGCCAAGATATGACAGGGGTTCAGCCCCAGCATTTT. The encoded protein is CASSQDMTGVQPQHF.

J is TRBJ2-4 and V is TRBV30; 9 bases align to TRBD2. The CDR3 contains 13 residues. Germline CDR1 reads GTSNPN; CDR2 reads SVGIG (reference sequence). The ends lost 1 base at V and 10 bases at J; junction bases unmatched: 5. CDR3 DNA sequence: TGTGCCTGGAGTGGCGGGGGGGTGAGGATTCAGTACTTC. This sequence encodes CAWSGGGVRIQYF.

V is TRBV28 and J is TRBJ1-5, with 8 bases matching TRBD1. The CDR3 runs 18 residues. V shed 6 bases, J shed 0 bases, and the junction held 13 bases outside the gene matches. Germline CDR1 MDHEN, CDR2 SYDVKM. CDR3 region: CASSRIRDRNYSNQPQHF. The CDR3 bases are TGTGCCAGCAGCCGTATCCGGGACAGGAATTATAGCAATCAGCCCCAGCATTTT. Drawing the rest from reference TRBV28 and TRBJ1-5, the complete variable domain is DVKVTQSSRYLVKRTGEKVFLECVQDMDHENMFWYRQDPGLGLRLIYFSYDVKMKEKGDIPEGYSVSREKKERFSLILESASTNQTSMYLCASSRIRDRNYSNQPQHFGDGTRLSIL.